One sample yielded the 6 T cell receptor beta chains listed below, sequenced in a study of blood T cell repertoires in COVID-19. Here immunoSEQ multiplex PCR was the method, and the copy in TCRdb shows in-frame clones only, minus some. The data hold fewer than 250,000 clones, with approximately 78% observed a single time. Sequenced sample: peripheral blood. These receptors came from a woman between 40 and 55 years old with acute or convalescent COVID-19.

V usage is TRBV5-1 and J usage is TRBJ2-7; 9 bases match TRBD1. This CDR3 comprises 15 residues. The V segment lost 1 base and the J segment 6 bases; nucleotides outside the gene matches: 8. The germline CDR1 and CDR2 sequences are SGHRS and YFSETQ. The CDR3 region is CASSLRGTGTGEQYF. The CDR3 DNA reads TGCGCCAGCAGCTTGCGAGGGACAGGGACTGGCGAGCAGTACTTC.

This clone was observed a few times. This chain joins TRBV3-1 (or the pseudogene TRBV3-2) and TRBJ2-1; 13 bases are shared with TRBD2. Germline V gene data show CDR1 as LGHDT and CDR2 as YNNKEL (reference sequence). J was trimmed by 0 bases and V by 5 bases; bases with no gene match: 7. This CDR3 is 18 amino acids long. The CDR3 is CASSGQRTSGSSYNEQFF. In DNA form, the CDR3 reads TGTGCCAGCAGCGGACAGAGGACTAGCGGGAGCTCCTACAATGAGCAGTTCTTC.

The chain uses TRBV5-6 and TRBJ1-2; 7 nucleotides agree with TRBD1. The V and J ends lost 4 bases and 13 bases, in that order; junction bases with no gene match: 7. This CDR3 is built from 11 residues. Germline assignment: CDR1 SGHDT and CDR2 YYEEEE. CDR3 amino acids: CASSPWDSGTF. CDR3 DNA: TGTGCCAGCAGCCCCTGGGACAGTGGCACCTTC.

The V gene is TRBV25-1, the J gene TRBJ2-1, with 10 bases matching TRBD2. V was pared by 10 bases and J by 2 bases, with 2 bases of the junction left unmatched. Per germline, CDR1 MGHDK and CDR2 SYGVNS. This CDR3 spans 13 amino acids. CDR3 sequence (DNA): TGTGCCACCAGCGGGAGGGCCTACAATGAGCAGTTCTTC. It translates to CATSGRAYNEQFF.

The genes are TRBV2 and TRBJ1-5; D might be TRBD1 (6 bases). With 7 bases removed from V and 4 bases from J, the gap between germline ends came to 14 bases. Looked up from germline, CDR1 is SNHLY and CDR2 is FYNNEI. The CDR3 covers 14 residues. Here the CDR3 reads CASMKDSLNQPQHF. The CDR3 coding sequence is TGTGCCAGCATGAAGGACAGTTTAAATCAGCCCCAGCATTTT.

The CDR3 reads CATSSGGHRGKAEQYF. In DNA, the CDR3 is TGTGCCACCAGCAGTGGTGGGCACAGGGGAAAGGCCGAGCAGTACTTC. This chain links TRBV15 with TRBJ2-7; 7 bases match TRBD1. Germline V gives CDR1 LNHNV, CDR2 YYDKDF (reference sequence). The J segment lost 6 bases and the V segment lost 3 bases, leaving 14 bases of the junction unmatched. The CDR3 has 16 amino acids.